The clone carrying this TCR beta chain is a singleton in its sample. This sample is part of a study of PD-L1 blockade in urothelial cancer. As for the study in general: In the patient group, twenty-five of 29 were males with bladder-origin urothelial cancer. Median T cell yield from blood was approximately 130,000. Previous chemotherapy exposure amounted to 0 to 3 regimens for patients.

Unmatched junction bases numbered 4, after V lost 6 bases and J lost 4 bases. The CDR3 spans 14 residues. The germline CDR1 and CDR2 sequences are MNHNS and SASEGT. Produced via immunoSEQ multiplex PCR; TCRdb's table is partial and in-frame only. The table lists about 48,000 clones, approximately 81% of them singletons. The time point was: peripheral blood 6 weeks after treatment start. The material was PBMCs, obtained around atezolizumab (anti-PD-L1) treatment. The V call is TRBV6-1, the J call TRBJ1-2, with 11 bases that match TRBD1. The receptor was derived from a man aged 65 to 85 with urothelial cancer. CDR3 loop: CASRGQGGSYGYTF. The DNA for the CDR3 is TGTGCCAGCAGGGGACAGGGGGGATCCTATGGCTACACCTTC.